Sequencing of this T cell receptor beta chain was carried out in a study of blood T cell repertoires in COVID-19. Study context: Donors in the United States, Italy and Spain gave samples during acute or convalescent COVID-19. T cells, B-cell-depleted T cells, or PBMCs provided the cDNA or gDNA that served as material.

Authors' processing steps: Scientists estimated how many nucleated cells there were by amplifying reference gene primers. Repertoires were generated with immunoSEQ multiplex PCR, while TCRdb's copy carries only in-frame clones and drops some. V and J calls and clone size are as listed in that table; D and trimming were resolved from the DNA. The sample includes about 190,000 clones, around 89% of them seen just once. Sequenced material: peripheral blood. The clonotype originates from a human donor in a cohort sampled during active COVID-19.

CDR3 sequence reads: CASTKSTTGDEKLFF. The CDR3 DNA sequence: TGCGCCAGCACGAAGAGCACCACAGGGGATGAAAAACTGTTTTTT. The chain joins TRBV5-1 to TRBJ1-4, with TRBD1 identical over 7 bases. J was trimmed by 6 bases and V by 6 bases; bases with no gene match: 11. The CDR3 loop spans 15 amino acids. Germline V CDR1 and CDR2: SGHRS, YFSETQ.